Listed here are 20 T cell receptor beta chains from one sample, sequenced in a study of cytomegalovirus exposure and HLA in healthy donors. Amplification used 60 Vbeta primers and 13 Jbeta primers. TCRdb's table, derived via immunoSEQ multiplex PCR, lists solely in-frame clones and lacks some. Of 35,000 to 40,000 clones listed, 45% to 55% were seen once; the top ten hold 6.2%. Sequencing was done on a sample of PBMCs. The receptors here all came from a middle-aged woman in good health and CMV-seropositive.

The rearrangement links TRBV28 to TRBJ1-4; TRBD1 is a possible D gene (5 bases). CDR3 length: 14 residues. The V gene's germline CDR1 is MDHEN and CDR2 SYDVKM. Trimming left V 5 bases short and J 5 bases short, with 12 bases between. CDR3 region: CASSPTDLNEKLFF. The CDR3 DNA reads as TGTGCCAGCAGTCCGACAGATTTGAATGAAAAACTGTTTTTT.

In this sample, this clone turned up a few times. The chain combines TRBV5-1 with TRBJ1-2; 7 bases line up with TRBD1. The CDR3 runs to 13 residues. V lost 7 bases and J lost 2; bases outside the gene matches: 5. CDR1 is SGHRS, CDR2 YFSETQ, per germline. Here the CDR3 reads CASSGQRNYGYTF. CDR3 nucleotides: TGCGCCAGCTCGGGACAGAGAAACTATGGCTACACCTTC.

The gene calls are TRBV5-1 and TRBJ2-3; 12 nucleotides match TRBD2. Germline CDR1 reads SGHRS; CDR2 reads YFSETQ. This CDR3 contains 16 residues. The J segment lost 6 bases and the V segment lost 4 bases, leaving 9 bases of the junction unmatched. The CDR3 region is CASSPGGLAGSDTQYF. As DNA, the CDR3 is TGCGCCAGCAGCCCAGGAGGACTAGCGGGGTCCGATACGCAGTATTTT.

In DNA form, the CDR3 reads TGCGCCAGCAGCCAGGGGACAGGGGAAAATCAGCCCCAGCATTTT. Translation: CASSQGTGENQPQHF. The J gene is TRBJ1-5, the V gene TRBV4-1; TRBD1 aligns across 10 bases. V gave up 3 bases and J gave up 4 bases; unmatched junction bases: 3. CDR1 MGHRA and CDR2 YSYEKL come from the germline V gene. There are 15 residues in the CDR3.

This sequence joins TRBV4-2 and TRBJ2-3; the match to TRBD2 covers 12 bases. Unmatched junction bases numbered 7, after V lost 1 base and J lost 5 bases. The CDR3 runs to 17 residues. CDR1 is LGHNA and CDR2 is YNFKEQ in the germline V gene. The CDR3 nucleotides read TGTGCCAGCAGCCAAGGAGAATCTAGCGGGGGGGTAGATACGCAGTATTTT. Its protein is CASSQGESSGGVDTQYF.

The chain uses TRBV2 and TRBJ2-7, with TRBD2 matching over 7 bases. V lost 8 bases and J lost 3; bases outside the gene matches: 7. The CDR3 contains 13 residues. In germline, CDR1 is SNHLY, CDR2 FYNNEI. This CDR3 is CASAIPGGYEQYF. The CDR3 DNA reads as TGTGCCAGCGCTATCCCGGGGGGCTACGAGCAGTACTTC.

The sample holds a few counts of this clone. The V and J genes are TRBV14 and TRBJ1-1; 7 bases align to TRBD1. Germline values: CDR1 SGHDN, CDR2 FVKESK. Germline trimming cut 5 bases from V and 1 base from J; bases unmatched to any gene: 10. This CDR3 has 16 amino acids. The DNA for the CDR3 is TGTGCCAGCAGCACGACAGGGCCCTCCCGGAACACTGAAGCTTTCTTT. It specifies CASSTTGPSRNTEAFF.

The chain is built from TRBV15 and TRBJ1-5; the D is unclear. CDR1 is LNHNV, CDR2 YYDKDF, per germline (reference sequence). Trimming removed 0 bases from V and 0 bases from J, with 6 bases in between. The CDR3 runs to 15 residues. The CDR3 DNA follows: TGTGCCACCAGCAGAGATACCGGTAGCAATCAGCCCCAGCATTTT. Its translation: CATSRDTGSNQPQHF.

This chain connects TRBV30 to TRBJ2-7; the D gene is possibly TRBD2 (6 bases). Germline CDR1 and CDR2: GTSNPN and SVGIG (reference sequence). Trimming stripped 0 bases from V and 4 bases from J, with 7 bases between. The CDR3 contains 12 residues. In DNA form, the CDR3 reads TGTGCCTGGAGTGTAGGAGGGTACGAGCAGTACTTC. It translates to CAWSVGGYEQYF.

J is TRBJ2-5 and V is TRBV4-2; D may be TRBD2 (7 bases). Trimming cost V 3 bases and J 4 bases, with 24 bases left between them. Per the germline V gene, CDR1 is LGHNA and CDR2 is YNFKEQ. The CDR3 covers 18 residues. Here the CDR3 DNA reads TGTGCCAGCAGCCACGTTGGGGGGGCGGGCTCCTCTCGAGAGACCCAGTACTTC. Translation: CASSHVGGAGSSRETQYF.

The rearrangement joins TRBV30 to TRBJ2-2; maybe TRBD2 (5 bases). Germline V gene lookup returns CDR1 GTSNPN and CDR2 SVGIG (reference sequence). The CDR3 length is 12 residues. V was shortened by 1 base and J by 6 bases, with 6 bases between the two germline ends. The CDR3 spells CAWSEGAGELFF. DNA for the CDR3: TGTGCCTGGAGTGAGGGAGCCGGGGAGCTGTTTTTT.

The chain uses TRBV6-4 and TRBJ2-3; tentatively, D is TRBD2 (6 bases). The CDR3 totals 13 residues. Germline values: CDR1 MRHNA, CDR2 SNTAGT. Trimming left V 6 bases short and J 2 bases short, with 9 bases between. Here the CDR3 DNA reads TGTGCCAGCAGCGCGCGGGACACAGATACGCAGTATTTT. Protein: CASSARDTDTQYF.

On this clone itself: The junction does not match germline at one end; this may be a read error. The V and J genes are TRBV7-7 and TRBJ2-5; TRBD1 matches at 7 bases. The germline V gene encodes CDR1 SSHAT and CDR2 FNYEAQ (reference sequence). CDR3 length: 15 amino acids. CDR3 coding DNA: TGTGCTAGCAGGAGTGGGACAGAGCCCCAAGAGACCCAGTACTTC. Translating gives CASRSGTEPQETQYF.

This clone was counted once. DNA for the CDR3: TGTGCCAGCAGCAGTACAGGGGACTACAATGAGCAGTTCTTC. Its translation is CASSSTGDYNEQFF. This rearrangement joins TRBV9 to TRBJ2-1; 7 bases fit TRBD1. This CDR3 is 14 amino acids long. V was pared by 4 bases and J by 3 bases, with 4 bases of the junction left unmatched. Germline loops: CDR1 SGDLS, CDR2 YYNGEE.

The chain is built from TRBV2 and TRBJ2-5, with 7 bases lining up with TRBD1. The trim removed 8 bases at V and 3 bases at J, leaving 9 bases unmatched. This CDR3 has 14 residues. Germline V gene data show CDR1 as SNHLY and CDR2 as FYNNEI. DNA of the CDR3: TGTGCCAGCGGGGGACGGGACAGCAAAGAGACCCAGTACTTC. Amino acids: CASGGRDSKETQYF.

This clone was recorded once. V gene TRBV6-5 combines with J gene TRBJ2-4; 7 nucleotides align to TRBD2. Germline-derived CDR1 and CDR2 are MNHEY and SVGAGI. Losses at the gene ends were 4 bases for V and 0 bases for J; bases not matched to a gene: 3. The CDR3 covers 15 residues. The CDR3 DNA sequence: TGTGCCAGCAGTTCTAGCGGAATAGCCAAAAACATTCAGTACTTC. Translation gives CASSSSGIAKNIQYF.

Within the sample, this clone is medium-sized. CDR3: CASSLGGGGNTDTQYF. The CDR3 DNA sequence: TGTGCCAGCAGCTTGGGAGGCGGGGGAAACACAGATACGCAGTATTTT. The V and J genes are TRBV7-9 and TRBJ2-3, with 7 bases lining up with TRBD2. Germline loops: CDR1 SEHNR, CDR2 FQNEAQ (reference sequence). V gave up 3 bases and J gave up 2 bases; unmatched junction bases: 8. The CDR3 loop spans 16 amino acids.

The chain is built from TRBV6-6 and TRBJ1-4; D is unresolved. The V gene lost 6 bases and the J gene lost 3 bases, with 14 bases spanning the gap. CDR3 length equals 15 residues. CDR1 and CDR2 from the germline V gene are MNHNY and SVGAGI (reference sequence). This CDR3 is CASSPDLAANEKLFF. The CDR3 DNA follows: TGTGCCAGCAGCCCCGACCTGGCGGCTAATGAAAAACTGTTTTTT.

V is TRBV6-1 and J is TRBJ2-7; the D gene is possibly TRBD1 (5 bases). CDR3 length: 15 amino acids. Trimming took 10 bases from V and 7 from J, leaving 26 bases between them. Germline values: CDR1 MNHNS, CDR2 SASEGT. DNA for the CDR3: TGTGCCATTGCACGGACCAGTAGGGGATCTGGGGAGCAGTACTTC. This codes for CAIARTSRGSGEQYF.

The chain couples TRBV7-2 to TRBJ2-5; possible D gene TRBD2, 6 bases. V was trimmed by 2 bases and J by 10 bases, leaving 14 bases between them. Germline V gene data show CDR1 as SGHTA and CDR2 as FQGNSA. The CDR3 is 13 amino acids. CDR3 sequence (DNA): TGTGCCAGCAGCTTAACCGGCCCGGAGGGCCAGTACTTC. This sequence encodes CASSLTGPEGQYF.